Below, 20 T cell receptor beta chains from the same sample are listed, as sequenced in a study of blood T cell repertoires in COVID-19. The assay was immunoSEQ multiplex PCR, and TCRdb's table has in-frame clones only and misses some. The data contain more than 85,000 clones, 70% to 90% of them singletons. Input material: peripheral blood. The receptors were sampled from a human donor in a cohort sampled during active COVID-19.

The chain carries TRBV19 and TRBJ2-1; 10 bases agree with TRBD2. V dropped 7 bases and J dropped 4; count of bases not matched to a gene: 4. CDR1 is LNHDA and CDR2 is SQIVND in the germline V gene (reference sequence). The CDR3 runs to 14 residues. CDR3 sequence: CASNSGGTYNEQFF. In DNA form, the CDR3 reads TGTGCCAGTAATAGCGGGGGGACTTACAATGAGCAGTTCTTC.

In DNA form, the CDR3 reads TGTGCCAGCAGTTACTCGACAGGGGGAGTGGTGCCACTGAACACTGAAGCTTTCTTT. It translates to CASSYSTGGVVPLNTEAFF. The rearrangement uses TRBV6-2 or TRBV6-3 and TRBJ1-1, with 9 bases that match TRBD1. The junction had 11 bases not matched to a gene; V was cut back by 0 bases and J by 0 bases. The CDR3 is 19 residues long. Germline-derived CDR1 and CDR2 are MNHEY and SVGEGT.

The V call is TRBV7-2, the J call TRBJ1-4; the match to TRBD1 covers 8 bases. CDR3 length: 14 amino acids. CDR1 SGHTA and CDR2 FQGNSA come from the germline V gene. V dropped 4 bases and J dropped 8; count of bases not matched to a gene: 6. CDR3 in DNA: TGTGCCAGCAGCTCGACAGGGACAGGCGAAAAACTGTTTTTT. Translation gives CASSSTGTGEKLFF.

This clone has just one count. The rearrangement links TRBV27 to TRBJ2-1, with D perhaps matching TRBD2 (6 bases). Trimming took 6 bases from V and 4 from J, leaving 19 bases between them. Germline CDR1 and CDR2: MNHEY and SMNVEV (reference sequence). The CDR3 totals 16 residues. This CDR3 is CASSPRLDARYNEQFF. CDR3 sequence (DNA): TGTGCCAGCAGCCCCCGACTAGACGCAAGGTACAATGAGCAGTTCTTC.

This chain connects TRBV19 to TRBJ1-2, with 8 positions matching TRBD1. V lost 5 bases to trimming and J lost 8 bases; unmatched junction nucleotides: 13. The CDR3 consists of 15 residues. Germline V gene data show CDR1 as LNHDA and CDR2 as SQIVND (reference sequence). CDR3 DNA sequence: TGTGCCAGTAGTCCCGGGACAGGCCTGTCTGGCGGCTACACCTTC. Amino acids: CASSPGTGLSGGYTF.

This clone came up a few times. The chain joins TRBV7-3 to TRBJ1-1; no definite D call. V lost 0 bases and J lost 3, with 5 bases in between. Looked up from germline, CDR1 is SGHTA and CDR2 is FQGTGA. This CDR3 has 13 residues. CDR3 bases: TGTGCCAGCAGCTTAACGAGGGACACTGAAGCTTTCTTT. This codes for CASSLTRDTEAFF.

This chain connects TRBV5-1 to TRBJ1-5; 8 bases align to TRBD1. J gave up 4 bases and V 0 bases, and 3 bases lay outside the gene matches. The V gene's germline CDR1 is SGHRS and CDR2 YFSETQ. This CDR3 spans 15 amino acids. The CDR3, as DNA: TGCGCCAGCAGCTTGGAAGGGACAGGAAATCAGCCCCAGCATTTT. Its translation is CASSLEGTGNQPQHF.

The gene calls are TRBV11-2 and TRBJ1-1; tentative D call: TRBD1 (6 bases). This CDR3 region has 16 residues. Trimming stripped 5 bases from V and 3 bases from J, with 19 bases between. The germline V gene encodes CDR1 SGHAT and CDR2 FQNNGV. Here the CDR3 reads CASSLINLQGHTEAFF. The CDR3, as DNA: TGTGCCAGCAGCCTAATAAACCTACAGGGACACACTGAAGCTTTCTTT.

The V call is TRBV7-2, the J call TRBJ2-5; 7 bases are a match to TRBD1. Germline CDR1 and CDR2: SGHTA and FQGNSA. Losses at the gene ends were 2 bases for V and 3 bases for J; bases not matched to a gene: 3. This CDR3 comprises 14 residues. In nucleotides, the CDR3 is TGTGCCAGCAGCTTACCCGGACAGGAAGAGACCCAGTACTTC. This translates into CASSLPGQEETQYF.

The chain uses TRBV25-1 and TRBJ1-1, with D uncertain. V gave up 4 bases and J gave up 1 base, with 13 bases separating them. This CDR3 is 15 amino acids long. Per the germline V gene, CDR1 is MGHDK and CDR2 is SYGVNS. For the CDR3, the DNA is TGTGCCAGCAGTGCACATGACCGGAGGAACACTGAAGCTTTCTTT. This sequence encodes CASSAHDRRNTEAFF.

The gene calls are TRBV6-5 and TRBJ1-1; 7 bases line up with TRBD1. Trimming at V came to 6 bases and at J to 1 base, leaving 5 bases not matched to a gene. The CDR3 covers 14 residues. Germline V gene data show CDR1 as MNHEY and CDR2 as SVGAGI. This CDR3 reads CASSRDSQNTEAFF. DNA for the CDR3: TGTGCCAGCAGCCGGGACAGTCAGAACACTGAAGCTTTCTTT.

V usage is TRBV7-9 and J usage is TRBJ2-7, with a tentative D call TRBD2 (6 bases). Trimming left V 4 bases short and J 5 bases short, with 21 bases between. Germline V gives CDR1 SEHNR, CDR2 FQNEAQ (reference sequence). CDR3 length: 16 amino acids. CDR3: CASSSSWGVGENEQYF. The CDR3 nucleotides are TGTGCCAGCAGCTCCTCATGGGGGGTAGGAGAGAACGAGCAGTACTTC.

Only a few counts were recorded for this clone. The chain recombines TRBV5-4 with TRBJ2-2, with 8 nucleotides matching TRBD2. CDR1 SGHNT and CDR2 YYREEE come from the germline V gene (reference sequence). CDR3 length: 15 residues. V lost 1 base and J lost 6; bases outside the gene matches: 5. The CDR3 DNA sequence: TGTGCCAGCAGCTTGAGGGTAGCGGGATCCGGGGAGCTGTTTTTT. It encodes CASSLRVAGSGELFF.

The chain links TRBV3-1 (or the pseudogene TRBV3-2) to TRBJ2-3; 7 nucleotides match TRBD2. Germline CDR1 LGHDT, CDR2 YNNKEL (reference sequence). The length of the CDR3 is 15 residues. V shed 1 base, J shed 7 bases, and the junction held 8 bases outside the gene matches. The CDR3 loop is CASSQGRGGPYTQYF. The DNA of the CDR3 is TGTGCCAGCAGCCAAGGGCGCGGGGGTCCGTATACGCAGTATTTT.

The chain is built from TRBV19 and TRBJ1-3; 10 nucleotides match TRBD1. Germline values: CDR1 LNHDA, CDR2 SQIVND (reference sequence). The CDR3 is 16 residues long. The junction had 6 bases not matched to a gene; V was cut back by 7 bases and J by 0 bases. CDR3 amino acids: CASIGTGVFSGNTIYF. The DNA for the CDR3 is TGTGCCAGTATTGGGACAGGGGTTTTCTCTGGAAACACCATATATTTT.

In this sample, this clone turned up once. The chain combines TRBV30 with TRBJ2-6, with TRBD1 matching 7 bases. Looked up from germline, CDR1 is GTSNPN and CDR2 is SVGIG (reference sequence). The CDR3 extends over 16 amino acids. V dropped 4 bases and J dropped 0; count of bases not matched to a gene: 6. Here the CDR3 DNA reads TGTGCCTGGACCCTCCCAGGGGGCTCTGGGGCCAACGTCCTGACTTTC. Protein: CAWTLPGGSGANVLTF.

The chain combines TRBV28 with TRBJ1-2; TRBD1 matches 7 bases. The trim removed 1 base at V and 7 bases at J, leaving 9 bases unmatched. CDR3 length: 15 amino acids. Germline V gene data show CDR1 as MDHEN and CDR2 as SYDVKM. The CDR3, as DNA: TGTGCCAGCAGTTTATCCCAGACAGGGCTTAGTGGCTACACCTTC. Amino acid sequence: CASSLSQTGLSGYTF.

The CDR3 is CASTYYSNQPQHF. The CDR3 bases are TGTGCCAGCACCTATTATAGCAATCAGCCCCAGCATTTT. The rearrangement uses TRBV6-6 and TRBJ1-5; D is unclear. Germline V gene sequence: CDR1 MNHNY, CDR2 SVGAGI (reference sequence). There are 13 residues in the CDR3. Trimming left V 7 bases short and J 0 bases short, with 7 bases between.

This chain links TRBV5-5 with TRBJ1-1; D might be TRBD1 (5 bases). Germline assignment: CDR1 SGHKS and CDR2 YYEKEE (reference sequence). Deletions cut 3 bases from V and 5 bases from J, with 14 bases between. The CDR3 totals 14 residues. CDR3 DNA sequence: TGTGCCAGCAGCTCGGGTTACGGGGGGACTGAAGCTTTCTTT. Encoded protein: CASSSGYGGTEAFF. The whole variable domain, filled in from reference TRBV5-5 and TRBJ1-1, reads DAGVTQSPTHLIKTRGQQVTLRCSPISGHKSVSWYQQVLGQGPQFIFQYYEKEERGRGNFPDRFSARQFPNYSSELNVNALLLGDSALYLCASSSGYGGTEAFFGQGTRLTVV.

V gene TRBV28 combines with J gene TRBJ2-7, with 11 bases lining up with TRBD2. This CDR3 comprises 14 residues. Germline CDR1 MDHEN, CDR2 SYDVKM. The V and J ends lost 5 bases and 2 bases, in that order; junction bases with no gene match: 2. CDR3 nucleotides: TGTGCCAGCAGTGCGGGACTAGCGGCCTACGAGCAGTACTTC. It translates to CASSAGLAAYEQYF. Based on the CDR3 plus reference TRBV28 and TRBJ2-7, the full variable domain is DVKVTQSSRYLVKRTGEKVFLECVQDMDHENMFWYRQDPGLGLRLIYFSYDVKMKEKGDIPEGYSVSREKKERFSLILESASTNQTSMYLCASSAGLAAYEQYFGPGTRLTVT.